The T cell receptor (beta chain) described here comes from a study of blood T cell repertoires in COVID-19. In the study overall: Acute and convalescent COVID-19 specimens originated in the United States, Italy and Spain. T cells, B-cell-depleted T cells, or PBMCs supplied cDNA or gDNA.

In the study's own analysis: The assay estimated nucleated cells by amplifying reference gene primers. Sequencing used immunoSEQ multiplex PCR; TCRdb keeps in-frame clones, though not all of them. V, J and clone size derive from that table, while D and trimming were established from the DNA sequence. The profile shows 180,000 or so clones, around four fifths of them singletons. The ends were cut back, 0 bases at V and 3 bases at J, with 11 bases in the middle. The CDR3 loop spans 14 amino acids. Germline values: CDR1 GTSNPN, CDR2 SVGIG (reference sequence). Enrolment of Seattle patients took place during active infection, and they were followed longitudinally.

This TCR derives from a woman aged 70-85 years with COVID-19, enrolled during active disease. V and J are TRBV30 and TRBJ1-2; D is ambiguous. Sequences were obtained from peripheral blood. As DNA, the CDR3 is TGTGCCTGGAGTGTACTCCGGGGTGACTATGGCTACACCTTC. It encodes CAWSVLRGDYGYTF.